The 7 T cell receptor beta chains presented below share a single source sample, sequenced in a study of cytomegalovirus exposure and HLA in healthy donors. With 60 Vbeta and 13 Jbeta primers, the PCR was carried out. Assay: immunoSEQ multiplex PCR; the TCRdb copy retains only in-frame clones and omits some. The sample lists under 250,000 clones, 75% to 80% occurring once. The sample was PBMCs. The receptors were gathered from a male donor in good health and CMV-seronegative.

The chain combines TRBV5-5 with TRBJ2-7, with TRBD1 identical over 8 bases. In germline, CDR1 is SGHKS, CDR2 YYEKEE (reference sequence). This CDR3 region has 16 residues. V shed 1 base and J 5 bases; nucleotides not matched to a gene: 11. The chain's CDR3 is CASSLSDRTGIHEQYF. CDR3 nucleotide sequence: TGTGCCAGCAGCTTGTCCGACCGGACAGGGATCCACGAGCAGTACTTC.

The CDR3 is CASSLGLAGSYEQYF. DNA of the CDR3: TGTGCCAGCAGCTTGGGACTAGCGGGCTCCTACGAGCAGTACTTC. The V and J genes are TRBV5-5 and TRBJ2-7; 10 nucleotides match TRBD2. V lost 0 bases and J lost 0; bases outside the gene matches: 0. The germline gives CDR1 SGHKS, CDR2 YYEKEE (reference sequence). There are 15 residues in the CDR3.

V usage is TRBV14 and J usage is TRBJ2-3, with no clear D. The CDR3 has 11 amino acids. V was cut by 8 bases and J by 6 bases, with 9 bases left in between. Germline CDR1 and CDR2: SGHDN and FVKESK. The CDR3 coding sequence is TGTGCCAGCCAGAATTCGGATACGCAGTATTTT. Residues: CASQNSDTQYF.

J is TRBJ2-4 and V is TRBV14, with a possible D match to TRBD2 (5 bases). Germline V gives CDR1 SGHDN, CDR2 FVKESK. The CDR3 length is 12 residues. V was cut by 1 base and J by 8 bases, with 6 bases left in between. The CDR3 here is CASSQGLYIQYF. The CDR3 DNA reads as TGTGCCAGCAGCCAAGGACTATACATTCAGTACTTC.

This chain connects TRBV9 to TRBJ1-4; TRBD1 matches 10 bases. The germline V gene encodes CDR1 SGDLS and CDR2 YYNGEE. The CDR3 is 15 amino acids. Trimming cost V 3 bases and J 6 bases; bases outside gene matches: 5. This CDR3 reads CASSADRGQDEKLFF. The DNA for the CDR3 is TGTGCCAGCAGCGCTGACAGGGGGCAGGATGAAAAACTGTTTTTT. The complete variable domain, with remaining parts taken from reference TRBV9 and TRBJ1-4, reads DSGVTQTPKHLITATGQRVTLRCSPRSGDLSVYWYQQSLDQGLQFLIQYYNGEERAKGNILERFSAQQFPDLHSELNLSSLELGDSALYFCASSADRGQDEKLFFGSGTQLSVL.

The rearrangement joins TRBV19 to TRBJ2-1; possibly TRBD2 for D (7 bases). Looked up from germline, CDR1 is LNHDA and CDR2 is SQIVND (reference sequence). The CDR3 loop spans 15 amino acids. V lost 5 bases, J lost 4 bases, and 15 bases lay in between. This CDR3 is CASSSRGGPYNEQFF. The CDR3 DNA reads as TGTGCCAGTAGTTCGAGGGGGGGCCCTTACAATGAGCAGTTCTTC.

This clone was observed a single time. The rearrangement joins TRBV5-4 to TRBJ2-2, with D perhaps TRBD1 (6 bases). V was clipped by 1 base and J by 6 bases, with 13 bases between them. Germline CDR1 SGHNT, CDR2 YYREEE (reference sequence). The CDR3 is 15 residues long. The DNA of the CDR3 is TGTGCCAGCAGCTTGCAGCCAGGGGTAGCCGGGGAGCTGTTTTTT. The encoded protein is CASSLQPGVAGELFF.